This entry describes one TCR beta chain. Its specific antigen is unknown. Base qualities are not at hand, and no much larger clone is one base apart. This sample was taken from a study of technical replicates of blood from a handful of donors (dated 2017 in TCRdb). Including cysteine and phenylalanine, the CDR3 has 15 amino acids. CDR3 DNA only is kept here, 45 bases in frame from base 1. CDR1 SGDLS and CDR2 YYNGEE are derived from the germline V gene. V and J lose 0 bases and 4 bases, and a span of 14 bases separates them. The library was produced with the immunoSEQ multiplex PCR assay. In TCRdb, the immuneACCESS table is reduced to in-frame sequences with V and J assigned. These tables do not hold every clone; where another copy was compared, an unresolved V gene accounts for under half, and the others remain unexplained. Here the sample has tens of thousands of clones; 85% to 95% occur a single time. The ten largest make up about 0.37% of the sample.

Sequences were obtained from T cells isolated from PBMCs. This chain is built from TRBV9 and TRBJ2-7; TRBD2 is a possible D gene, resting on 6 matching bases. The receptor comes from a human donor in good health. For the CDR3, the sequence is CASSVDSGVLYEQYF. The bases read TGTGCCAGCAGCGTAGACTCGGGAGTTCTTTACGAGCAGTACTTC.